This is a list of T cell receptor beta chains from one sample in a study of cytomegalovirus exposure and HLA in healthy donors. The protocol was immunoSEQ multiplex PCR, while the TCRdb copy is restricted to in-frame clones and leaves out a portion. The table has about 100,000 clones, around 74% seen once. Sequenced: PBMCs. These receptors were taken from a man aged 35 to 55 in good health and CMV-seropositive. CDR3s include the opening cysteine and the closing phenylalanine or tryptophan. D genes are given only for firm matches. Clone size, where shown, is once, few, many, or a class for clones that have expanded.

D gene | J gene | V gene | clone size | CDR3 protein | CDR3 DNA
TRBD2 | TRBJ2-3 | TRBV18 | . | CASSPSGGGTDTQYF | TGTGCCAGCTCACCATCGGGGGGAGGTACAGATACGCAGTATTTT
TRBD1 | TRBJ1-6 | TRBV19 | few | CASSPGQGYNSPLHF | TGTGCCAGTAGTCCGGGACAGGGGTATAATTCACCCCTCCACTTT
TRBD2 | TRBJ2-5 | TRBV11-2 | . | CASSLAPSGGETQYF | TGTGCCAGCAGCTTAGCTCCTAGCGGAGGGGAGACCCAGTACTTC
TRBD1 | TRBJ2-5 | TRBV2 | . | CASRESGGLETQYF | TGTGCCAGCAGAGAGTCAGGGGGCTTAGAGACCCAGTACTTC
TRBD2 | TRBJ2-1 | TRBV4-2 | . | CASSPHSRSGVTYNEQFF | TGTGCCAGCAGCCCACACAGTCGGAGCGGGGTGACCTACAATGAGCAGTTCTTC
. | TRBJ1-1 | TRBV6-5 | . | CASSYSTGLGNTEAFF | TGTGCCAGCAGTTACTCAACCGGGTTGGGGAACACTGAAGCTTTCTTT
TRBD2 | TRBJ2-7 | TRBV27 | . | CASSLFLAGGNEQYF | TGTGCCAGCAGTTTATTCCTAGCGGGGGGAAACGAGCAGTACTTC
TRBD2 | TRBJ2-3 | TRBV9 | . | CASSVERGGPDTQYF | TGTGCCAGCAGCGTAGAGCGGGGGGGCCCAGATACGCAGTATTTT
. | TRBJ2-1 | TRBV27 | . | CASKKGGGNEQFF | TGTGCCAGCAAGAAAGGTGGGGGGAATGAGCAGTTCTTC
. | TRBJ2-2 | TRBV7-8 | . | CASSLAGRLAGGELFF | TGTGCCAGCAGCTTAGCCGGCCGACTGGCGGGCGGGGAGCTGTTTTTT
. | TRBJ2-7 | TRBV9 | . | CASSVEITGQLYEQYF | TGTGCCAGCAGCGTAGAAATAACCGGACAGCTCTACGAGCAGTACTTC
TRBD1 | TRBJ1-4 | TRBV5-1 | . | CASSRTGANRGREKLFF | TGCGCCAGCAGCAGGACAGGGGCTAACCGCGGACGTGAAAAACTGTTTTTT
TRBD1 | TRBJ2-7 | TRBV19 | . | CASSPESSTGIYEQYF | TGTGCCAGTAGTCCGGAGAGTTCGACAGGGATCTACGAGCAGTACTTC
TRBD2 | TRBJ2-5 | TRBV5-4 | . | CASSPRTSGTQETQYF | TGTGCCAGCAGCCCCAGGACTAGCGGAACCCAAGAGACCCAGTACTTC
TRBD1 | TRBJ1-3 | TRBV4-3 | . | CASSQFPGQYSGNTIYF | TGCGCCAGCAGCCAGTTTCCGGGACAGTACTCCGGAAACACCATATATTTT
TRBD1 | TRBJ2-7 | TRBV29-1 | . | CSVGQIVPYEQYF | TGCAGCGTGGGACAGATCGTCCCCTACGAGCAGTACTTC
TRBD2 | TRBJ2-7 | TRBV28 | . | CASNKPGLAGYEQYF | TGTGCCAGCAACAAACCGGGACTAGCGGGATACGAGCAGTACTTC
. | TRBJ1-4 | TRBV5-4 | few | CASSSQQVDEKLFF | TGTGCCAGCAGCTCGCAGCAGGTTGATGAAAAACTGTTTTTT
. | TRBJ1-6 | TRBV6-9 | . | CASSCPPPQPGNSPLHF | TGTGCCAGCAGCTGTCCCCCCCCTCAACCAGGTAATTCACCCCTCCACTTT
. | TRBJ1-5 | TRBV7-2 | . | CASSLWPNQPQHF | TGTGCCAGCAGCTTATGGCCCAATCAGCCCCAGCATTTT
. | TRBJ1-4 | TRBV10-3 | . | CAIRASEAPTNEKLFF | TGTGCCATCAGGGCCTCGGAGGCTCCAACTAATGAAAAACTGTTTTTT
. | TRBJ1-1 | TRBV28 | . | CASGEPEVWTEAFF | TGTGCCAGCGGGGAGCCGGAGGTTTGGACTGAAGCTTTCTTT
. | TRBJ2-7 | TRBV18 | . | CASSEEMMSYEQYF | TGTGCCAGCTCCGAGGAAATGATGTCCTACGAGCAGTACTTC
. | TRBJ1-2 | TRBV11-2 | . | CASSLRSSGDHGYTF | TGTGCCAGCAGCTTACGGTCGTCAGGGGATCATGGCTACACCTTC
. | TRBJ2-2 | TRBV28 | . | CASSTPRQNTGELFF | TGTGCCAGCAGCACCCCCAGACAGAACACCGGGGAGCTGTTTTTT
TRBD2 | TRBJ2-7 | TRBV6-1 | . | CASRASGVRGEQYF | TGTGCCAGCAGAGCTAGCGGGGTTCGTGGTGAGCAGTACTTC